The present T cell receptor (beta chain) was sequenced within a study of OX40 agonist ivuxolimab in advanced cancers. Using immunoSEQ multiplex PCR, the repertoire was profiled, and TCRdb retains in-frame clones only, with some absent. The sample includes about 60,000 clones, roughly nine tenths of them seen just once. CDR1 SEHNR and CDR2 FQNEAQ come from the germline V gene (reference sequence). CDR3 length: 14 amino acids. V lost 4 bases and J 5 bases, leaving 11 bases between the germline ends. The origin of this receptor is an adult with an advanced solid tumor such as melanoma, head and neck, liver or kidney cancer. Sequenced here: CD4+ or CD8+ T cells sorted from blood, sampled in a trial of the OX40 agonist ivuxolimab. The rearrangement uses TRBV7-9 and TRBJ2-2; D remains unclear. CDR3 nucleotide sequence: TGTGCCAGCAGCTCCCCTTCTAGAACCGGGGAGCTGTTTTTT. Translated: CASSSPSRTGELFF.